Below, 5 T cell receptor beta chains from the same sample are listed, as sequenced in a study of T cells after yellow fever vaccination. MiXCR, applied by TCRdb to the 5' RACE reads, yields one record per CDR3 protein. This table has 500,000 to 550,000 distinct CDR3 sequences, 20% to 25% appearing once. Sequenced material: PBMCs, taken approximately 22 days after the first yellow fever vaccination. The receptors stem from a man in his late teens or twenties who received the YFV17D yellow fever vaccine.

The rearrangement joins TRBV7-2 to TRBJ2-7; D might be TRBD1 (6 bases). The V gene lost 4 bases and the J gene lost 4 bases, with 8 bases spanning the gap. Looked up from germline, CDR1 is SGHTA and CDR2 is FQGNSA. The CDR3 consists of 12 residues. The CDR3 sequence is CASSSGQYEQYF. For the CDR3, the DNA is TGTGCCAGCAGCTCTGGACAGTACGAGCAGTACTTC. Drawing the rest from reference TRBV7-2 and TRBJ2-7, the complete variable domain is GAGVSQSPSNKVTEKGKDVELRCDPISGHTALYWYRQSLGQGLEFLIYFQGNSAPDKSGLPSDRFSAERTGGSVSTLTIQRTQQEDSAVYLCASSSGQYEQYFGPGTRLTVT.

The chain employs TRBV9 and TRBJ2-5; D is uncertain. The V end lost 4 bases, the J end lost 0 bases, and 7 bases lay between the germline ends. The CDR3 extends over 13 amino acids. Germline lookup yields CDR1 SGDLS and CDR2 YYNGEE. The CDR3 region has the DNA TGTGCCAGCAGCACCAGTAACCAAGAGACCCAGTACTTC. Its protein product is CASSTSNQETQYF.

This clonotype was detected a few times. The chain employs TRBV20-1 and TRBJ1-5; D is unclear. The ends were cut back, 5 bases at V and 3 bases at J, with 8 bases in the middle. Per the germline V gene, CDR1 is DFQATT and CDR2 is SNEGSKA (reference sequence). The CDR3 sequence is 12 residues long. In nucleotides, the CDR3 is TGCAGTGCTCCCGACAACAATCAGCCCCAGCATTTT. Encoded protein: CSAPDNNQPQHF.

J is TRBJ2-5 and V is TRBV5-4, with a weak D call TRBD2 (5 bases). The CDR3 length is 13 residues. Germline assignment: CDR1 SGHNT and CDR2 YYREEE (reference sequence). Trimming left V 1 base short and J 5 bases short, with 9 bases between. Here the CDR3 DNA reads TGTGCCAGCAGCTTGTATCAGCGGGAGACCCAGTACTTC. Translation gives CASSLYQRETQYF.

The chain links TRBV9 to TRBJ1-3; D may be TRBD1 (5 bases). The CDR3 consists of 15 residues. Trimming took 3 bases from V and 2 from J, leaving 12 bases between them. Germline CDR1 is SGDLS and CDR2 is YYNGEE. The CDR3 region has the DNA TGTGCCAGCAGCGGAGGGTCCAGGGCTGGAAACACCATATATTTT. Translation gives CASSGGSRAGNTIYF.